These 32 T cell receptor beta chains share one sample of origin, sequenced in a study of T cell repertoires in cytomegalovirus infection. TCRdb redid the calling of the reads with MiXCR, one entry per CDR3 protein. The repertoire has some 180,000 distinct CDR3 sequences, about a sixth of them found once; the top ten carry around 25%. Sequencing was done on a sample of CD8+ T cells from PBMCs. The source is a human donor in good health (CMV status not recorded). Some clones in this sample may be carry-over from other donors' samples.

This clonotype was found a few times. The CDR3 reads CASSYSIAGDYTGELFF. CDR3 DNA: TGTGCCAGCAGTTACTCCATAGCGGGGGACTACACCGGGGAGCTGTTTTTT. This chain uses TRBV6-6 with TRBJ2-2, with TRBD2 identical over 9 bases. This CDR3 region has 17 residues. Looked up from germline, CDR1 is MNHNY and CDR2 is SVGAGI (reference sequence). The ends lost 0 bases at V and 3 bases at J; junction bases unmatched: 5.

The V gene is TRBV9, the J gene TRBJ1-1; 8 bases map to TRBD1. Germline trimming cut 1 base from V and 7 bases from J; bases unmatched to any gene: 6. The CDR3 runs to 14 residues. The germline gives CDR1 SGDLS, CDR2 YYNGEE. As DNA, the CDR3 is TGTGCCAGCAGCGTACAGGGGGCCTTTGATGAAGCTTTCTTT. The encoded protein is CASSVQGAFDEAFF.

The chain joins TRBV29-1 to TRBJ1-3; D uncertain. Trimming removed 3 bases at V and 1 base at J, with 10 bases between. The CDR3 sequence is 14 residues long. Germline V gene lookup returns CDR1 SQVTM and CDR2 ANQGSEA. CDR3: CSVERASSGNTIYF. The CDR3 region has the DNA TGCAGCGTTGAGAGGGCCAGTTCTGGAAACACCATATATTTT. The full variable domain, with the rest looked up from reference TRBV29-1 and TRBJ1-3, is SAVISQKPSRDICQRGTSLTIQCQVDSQVTMMFWYRQQPGQSLTLIATANQGSEATYESGFVIDKFPISRPNLTFSTLTVSNMSPEDSSIYLCSVERASSGNTIYFGEGSWLTVV.

The chain recombines TRBV29-1 with TRBJ1-3; D not resolved. CDR3 size: 14 residues. The V and J ends lost 4 bases and 0 bases respectively, with 10 bases between them. Germline values: CDR1 SQVTM, CDR2 ANQGSEA. The CDR3 bases are TGCAGCGTTGTAGTGCGGGGCTCTGGAAACACCATATATTTT. This codes for CSVVVRGSGNTIYF.

This clonotype was recorded a few times. The rearrangement joins TRBV6-1 to TRBJ2-1; D is perhaps TRBD1 (6 bases). Trimming cost V 4 bases and J 7 bases, with 14 bases left between them. Germline V CDR1 and CDR2: MNHNS, SASEGT. This CDR3 region has 14 residues. The CDR3 nucleotides read TGTGCCAGCAGTGGGGACAACTTGGGGAATGAGCAGTTCTTC. Encoded protein: CASSGDNLGNEQFF.

This clonotype was detected a few times. V gene TRBV7-9 combines with J gene TRBJ2-7; TRBD1 might be the D (6 bases). From germline, CDR1 is SEHNR and CDR2 FQNEAQ (reference sequence). There are 14 residues in the CDR3. V dropped 1 base and J dropped 6 bases, with 13 bases sitting between them. CDR3 amino acids: CASSLDVRGIEQYF. In DNA, the CDR3 is TGTGCCAGCAGCTTAGATGTCAGGGGAATCGAGCAGTACTTC.

The chain employs TRBV6-1 and TRBJ2-7; TRBD1 matches at 10 bases. The junction had 7 bases not matched to a gene; V was cut back by 3 bases and J by 2 bases. The CDR3 covers 16 residues. Germline values: CDR1 MNHNS, CDR2 SASEGT. CDR3 loop: CASSEGTGALTYEQYF. The CDR3 DNA follows: TGTGCCAGCAGTGAGGGGACAGGGGCGCTTACCTACGAGCAGTACTTC.

The chain couples TRBV11-2 to TRBJ2-2, with D perhaps TRBD1 (5 bases). The CDR3 spans 15 residues. Germline V gene sequence: CDR1 SGHAT, CDR2 FQNNGV. Trimming took 2 bases from V and 0 from J, leaving 7 bases between them. The CDR3 nucleotides read TGTGCCAGCAGCTTAAGACAGTCGAACACCGGGGAGCTGTTTTTT. It specifies CASSLRQSNTGELFF.

This clonotype appeared a few times. The V gene is TRBV12-3 or TRBV12-4, the J gene TRBJ2-3; 7 bases agree with TRBD2. Trimming removed 4 bases from V and 2 bases from J; junction bases left unmatched: 6. This CDR3 comprises 15 residues. In nucleotides, the CDR3 is TGTGCCAGCAGTTCCCGGGGAGGGTCCACAGATACGCAGTATTTT. Encoded protein: CASSSRGGSTDTQYF.

The gene calls are TRBV20-1 and TRBJ1-5; 8 nucleotides align to TRBD1. Germline V gene sequence: CDR1 DFQATT, CDR2 SNEGSKA (reference sequence). CDR3 length equals 14 residues. V shed 3 bases and J 1 base; nucleotides not matched to a gene: 2. In DNA form, the CDR3 reads TGCAGTGCTAGGGACAGGGTGAGCAATCAGCCCCAGCATTTT. This translates into CSARDRVSNQPQHF.

This clonotype has only a few counts. This chain joins TRBV7-9 and TRBJ2-7, with TRBD1 matching over 7 bases. The ends lost 4 bases at V and 2 bases at J; junction bases unmatched: 5. The germline V gene has CDR1 SEHNR and CDR2 FQNEAQ (reference sequence). This CDR3 is 14 amino acids long. CDR3 region: CASSSTGITYEQYF. Written as DNA, the CDR3 is TGTGCCAGCAGCTCGACAGGGATTACCTACGAGCAGTACTTC.

In DNA, the CDR3 is TGTGCCAGCAGTCCCGGGACTAGCGACCCGAATGAGCAGTTCTTC. Amino acid sequence: CASSPGTSDPNEQFF. The V and J genes are TRBV6-4 and TRBJ2-1, with 10 bases identical to TRBD2. The CDR3 is 15 amino acids. J gave up 7 bases and V 5 bases, and 8 bases lay outside the gene matches. Germline loops: CDR1 MRHNA, CDR2 SNTAGT.

J is TRBJ2-3 and V is TRBV7-2, with D possibly being TRBD1 (6 bases). V dropped 2 bases and J dropped 2 bases, with 17 bases sitting between them. CDR1 is SGHTA, CDR2 FQGNSA, per germline. The CDR3 sequence is 17 residues long. The CDR3 sequence: CASSLPEDSFLTDTQYF. The CDR3 DNA sequence: TGTGCCAGCAGCTTACCCGAGGACAGTTTTCTCACAGATACGCAGTATTTT.

In its sample, this clonotype was seen a few times. The gene calls are TRBV7-9 and TRBJ2-1, with 9 positions matching TRBD1. V shed 5 bases and J 5 bases; nucleotides not matched to a gene: 16. The germline V gene has CDR1 SEHNR and CDR2 FQNEAQ (reference sequence). The CDR3 has 18 residues. The CDR3 region has the DNA TGTGCCAGCAGCGAAGGACCACAGGGGACAGGGAAGAACAATGAGCAGTTCTTC. Amino acids: CASSEGPQGTGKNNEQFF.

V and J are TRBV20-1 and TRBJ1-2; D ambiguous. V shed 3 bases and J shed 8 bases, with 7 bases lying between them. CDR1 is DFQATT and CDR2 is SNEGSKA in the germline V gene (reference sequence). The CDR3 runs to 10 residues. CDR3 in amino acids: CSASLDGYTF. DNA for the CDR3: TGCAGTGCTAGTTTGGACGGCTACACCTTC.

The DNA of the CDR3 is TGTGCCAGCAGCGTAGGTTTTTTCGGACAGAAAGAGACCCAGTACTTC. Its protein product is CASSVGFFGQKETQYF. This chain connects TRBV9 to TRBJ2-5; a possible D gene is TRBD1 (6 bases). Trimming cost V 0 bases and J 3 bases, with 15 bases left between them. The length of the CDR3 is 16 residues. Germline CDR1 reads SGDLS; CDR2 reads YYNGEE.

The chain employs TRBV28 and TRBJ1-1; unclear D gene. The germline CDR1 and CDR2 sequences are MDHEN and SYDVKM. V shed 6 bases and J shed 0 bases, with 14 bases lying between them. CDR3 length: 15 amino acids. The CDR3, as DNA: TGTGCCAGCAGCCCCGCCGTATTACTGAACACTGAAGCTTTCTTT. It translates to CASSPAVLLNTEAFF. The variable domain in full, with the rest retrieved from reference TRBV28 and TRBJ1-1, is DVKVTQSSRYLVKRTGEKVFLECVQDMDHENMFWYRQDPGLGLRLIYFSYDVKMKEKGDIPEGYSVSREKKERFSLILESASTNQTSMYLCASSPAVLLNTEAFFGQGTRLTVV.

This clonotype was seen a few times. The V and J genes are TRBV12-3 or TRBV12-4 and TRBJ1-1; no clear D gene. V dropped 7 bases and J dropped 9 bases, with 9 bases sitting between them. This CDR3 has 10 amino acids. CDR3 protein: CASIGLKAFF. The DNA of the CDR3 is TGTGCCAGCATCGGACTGAAAGCTTTCTTT.

The rearrangement uses TRBV28 and TRBJ2-5; D may be TRBD2 (5 bases). CDR1 is MDHEN and CDR2 is SYDVKM in the germline V gene. This CDR3 is 16 amino acids long. Trimming shortened V by 6 bases and J by 5 bases, and 22 bases separated the two germline ends. Written as DNA, the CDR3 is TGTGCCAGCAGGCCCCTACTTCTCGGGGAACGTGAGACCCAGTACTTC. It is translated as CASRPLLLGERETQYF.

In this sample, this clonotype turned up a few times. The V gene is TRBV29-1, the J gene TRBJ2-1, with 9 bases fitting TRBD1. Germline V gives CDR1 SQVTM, CDR2 ANQGSEA. V was pared by 6 bases and J by 5 bases, with 5 bases of the junction left unmatched. This CDR3 region has 13 residues. The CDR3 DNA is TGCAGCGTAGGGACAGGGATCCACAATGAGCAGTTCTTC. It yields the protein CSVGTGIHNEQFF.

V usage is TRBV10-3 and J usage is TRBJ1-5; D not resolved. This CDR3 is built from 14 residues. Germline-derived CDR1 and CDR2 are ENHRY and SYGVKD. V was trimmed by 0 bases and J by 2 bases, leaving 5 bases between them. The CDR3 DNA reads TGTGCCATCAGTGAGTCGCCCGGCAATCAGCCCCAGCATTTT. Protein: CAISESPGNQPQHF.

This clonotype was seen a handful of times. The rearrangement uses TRBV12-3 or TRBV12-4 and TRBJ1-2, with D unresolved. Between the trimmed V and J ends, which lost 6 bases and 2 bases, there was a span of 13 bases. This CDR3 region has 14 residues. CDR3 protein: CASSPSRGNYGYTF. The DNA of the CDR3 is TGTGCCAGCAGCCCTTCCCGCGGAAACTATGGCTACACCTTC.

The J gene is TRBJ2-1, the V gene TRBV10-2; D is uncertain. V lost 3 bases to trimming and J lost 2 bases, with 17 bases between them. The CDR3 sequence is 17 residues long. Germline CDR1 reads WSHSY; CDR2 reads SAAADI. The CDR3 protein is CASSDQGFSTTYNEQFF. The DNA of the CDR3 is TGCGCCAGCAGTGATCAAGGGTTTAGTACAACCTACAATGAGCAGTTCTTC.

This clonotype was seen a few times. The chain is built from TRBV28 and TRBJ2-3, with D possibly TRBD2 on 5 matching bases. CDR3 length equals 13 residues. Trimming stripped 8 bases from V and 3 bases from J, with 12 bases between. Germline V gene sequence: CDR1 MDHEN, CDR2 SYDVKM. This CDR3 is CASSSLGTDTQYF. CDR3 DNA sequence: TGTGCCAGCTCCTCACTAGGTACAGATACGCAGTATTTT.

This chain connects TRBV7-6 to TRBJ2-7; 9 nucleotides match TRBD1. The V and J ends lost 5 bases and 1 base, in that order; junction bases with no gene match: 6. CDR3 length equals 15 residues. Germline assignment: CDR1 SGHVS and CDR2 FNYEAQ. The CDR3 reads CASSGGQGFSYEQYF. The CDR3 nucleotides read TGTGCCAGCAGCGGCGGACAGGGGTTTTCCTACGAGCAGTACTTC.

This clonotype has only a few counts. The V gene is TRBV2, the J gene TRBJ2-1; the match to TRBD1 covers 7 bases. Germline assignment: CDR1 SNHLY and CDR2 FYNNEI. V trimming: 5 bases; J trimming: 0 bases; junction bases outside the gene matches: 4. This CDR3 spans 15 amino acids. CDR3 bases: TGTGCCAGCAGTCCCGGGACAGACTCCTACAATGAGCAGTTCTTC. Its translation: CASSPGTDSYNEQFF.

The rearrangement uses TRBV12-3 or TRBV12-4 and TRBJ2-2; D is ambiguous. Trimming stripped 6 bases from V and 1 base from J, with 6 bases between. The CDR3 spans 13 residues. CDR3 sequence: CASRPGNTGELFF. The CDR3 DNA sequence: TGTGCCAGCAGACCAGGGAACACCGGGGAGCTGTTTTTT.

This chain links TRBV12-3 or TRBV12-4 with TRBJ2-5, with D unresolved. The CDR3 consists of 14 residues. V was clipped by 6 bases and J by 0 bases, with 11 bases between them. Here the CDR3 DNA reads TGTGCCAGCAGGGGCAGGCGATACCAAGAGACCCAGTACTTC. Translation: CASRGRRYQETQYF.

The table lists this clonotype with a few counts. This chain uses TRBV7-9 with TRBJ1-5; a possible D gene is TRBD1 (5 bases). The CDR3 contains 15 residues. Germline-derived CDR1 and CDR2 are SEHNR and FQNEAQ (reference sequence). Trimming stripped 5 bases from V and 0 bases from J, with 11 bases between. The CDR3 DNA is TGTGCCAGCAGCCCAGAGGGGTATAGCAATCAGCCCCAGCATTTT. This translates into CASSPEGYSNQPQHF.

The chain joins TRBV28 to TRBJ1-1; TRBD1 aligns across 7 bases. From germline, CDR1 is MDHEN and CDR2 SYDVKM. The CDR3 covers 15 residues. V lost 4 bases, J lost 1 base, and 6 bases stayed unmatched. The CDR3 DNA reads TGTGCCAGCAGTTCTCTTAGGACAGGGAACACTGAAGCTTTCTTT. Protein sequence: CASSSLRTGNTEAFF. The full variable domain, in which reference TRBV28 and TRBJ1-1 provide the parts outside the CDR3, is DVKVTQSSRYLVKRTGEKVFLECVQDMDHENMFWYRQDPGLGLRLIYFSYDVKMKEKGDIPEGYSVSREKKERFSLILESASTNQTSMYLCASSSLRTGNTEAFFGQGTRLTVV.

This clonotype is judged medium-sized. J is TRBJ2-1 and V is TRBV7-8; D is perhaps TRBD1 or TRBD2 (5 bases each). V gave up 5 bases and J gave up 6 bases, with 17 bases separating them. CDR3 size: 15 residues. The V gene's germline CDR1 is SGHVS and CDR2 FQNEAQ. In nucleotides, the CDR3 is TGTGCCAGCAGCCTACTTGGGGGAAGTGGCAATGAGCAGTTCTTC. Encoded protein: CASSLLGGSGNEQFF.

This chain uses TRBV7-2 with TRBJ2-5, with 8 bases lining up with TRBD2. Germline V CDR1 and CDR2: SGHTA, FQGNSA. The CDR3 has 15 amino acids. The V gene end was trimmed by 5 bases and the J gene end by 4 bases; junction bases not matched to a gene: 9. As DNA, the CDR3 is TGTGCCAGCAGCCCCCTTGCAGCGGGGGTAGAGACCCAGTACTTC. This gives the protein CASSPLAAGVETQYF.